This T cell receptor beta chain was identified during a study of CD8+ T cells in alopecia areata. As the sequencing template, cDNA was produced by extracting RNA and reverse transcribing it. Produced via immunoSEQ multiplex PCR; TCRdb's table is partial and in-frame only. Among about 150,000 clones, around half were seen once, and the ten largest hold about 16%. The treatment denotes: oral pan-JAK inhibitor, 5-10 mg twice daily. The study team obtained lesional scalp punch biopsies and peripheral blood from alopecia areata patients. From PBMCs, CD4+ and CD8+ T cells were sorted. Study-wide results and caveats: Alphabeta T cells residing in normal skin are also sequenced in scalp samples. Whereas mice showed it more clearly, TCR sharing across patients was murkier, possibly because of HLA.

This clone was counted between two and nine times. Its specificity is not known. This TCR was recovered from a human donor with alopecia areata. The material was CD8+ T cells sorted from blood, obtained at week 4, from a patient treated with tofacitinib.

The CDR3 DNA reads as TGTGCCAGCAGCCCCACAATAAACACGGCGAACACCGGGGAGCTGTTTTTT. As protein: CASSPTINTANTGELFF. The chain carries TRBV5-4 and TRBJ2-2, with no clear D. V was cut by 4 bases and J by 0 bases, with 16 bases left in between. Germline V CDR1 and CDR2: SGHNT, YYREEE (reference sequence). The CDR3 length is 17 residues.